Here is one TCR beta chain with its context. The target antigen is unknown. In the source study's methods: Filtering was not the same, since immunoSEQ gave junction-only sequences without quality scores. Generated by immunoSEQ multiplex PCR, the TCRdb table keeps only in-frame clones and is missing some. V and J calls and clone size come straight from that table; D and trimming were deduced from the DNA. The sample records under 1,100,000 clones, around 76% being singletons. The data belong to a study of shared clonotypes between healthy human individuals. Study as a whole: The donor group consisted of two women and a few men, aged 18 to 49. The study, taken as a whole, reports: Among non-shared clonotypes, generation probabilities were lower than among those shared by all four donors.

This TCR was recovered from a man younger than 35 in good health. The sample taken for sequencing was memory CD4+ T cells sorted from blood. Subset meaning: CD45RA-negative fraction.

CDR3 DNA sequence: TGCAGCGTTGTAACCGGGACGGCCTACACCTTC. It encodes CSVVTGTAYTF. The chain joins TRBV29-1 to TRBJ1-2; maybe TRBD1 (5 bases). Germline CDR1 SQVTM, CDR2 ANQGSEA. The CDR3 spans 11 residues. V shed 4 bases and J shed 10 bases, with 13 bases lying between them.